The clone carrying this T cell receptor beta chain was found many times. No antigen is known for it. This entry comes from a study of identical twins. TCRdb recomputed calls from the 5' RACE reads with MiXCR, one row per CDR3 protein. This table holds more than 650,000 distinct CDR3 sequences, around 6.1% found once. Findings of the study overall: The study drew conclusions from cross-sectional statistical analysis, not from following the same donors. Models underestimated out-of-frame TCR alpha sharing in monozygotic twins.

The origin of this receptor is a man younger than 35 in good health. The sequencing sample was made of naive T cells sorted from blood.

Here the CDR3 DNA reads TGTGCCAGCAGCTCAATGACAGGGTCCTACAATGAGCAGTTCTTC. Its translation is CASSSMTGSYNEQFF. The V and J genes are TRBV7-6 and TRBJ2-1, with TRBD1 matching over 7 bases. Germline CDR1 is SGHVS and CDR2 is FNYEAQ. The junction had 4 bases not matched to a gene; V was cut back by 4 bases and J by 1 base. This CDR3 is 15 amino acids long.